Below, 11 T cell receptor beta chains from the same sample are listed, as sequenced in a study of technical replicates of blood from a handful of donors. TCRdb's copy holds only in-frame clones and misses some; the assay was immunoSEQ multiplex PCR. The table records tens of thousands of clones, around nine tenths of them present only once. The material sequenced was T cells isolated from PBMCs. These receptors all stem from a human donor in good health.

The J gene is TRBJ2-1, the V gene TRBV7-6; 11 bases fit TRBD2. From germline, CDR1 is SGHVS and CDR2 FNYEAQ. The CDR3 extends over 15 amino acids. V lost 4 bases and J lost 6; bases outside the gene matches: 5. CDR3 in DNA: TGTGCCAGCAGCTCTCTAGCGGGAGGCCCCAATGAGCAGTTCTTC. Its protein product is CASSSLAGGPNEQFF.

This chain links TRBV5-4 with TRBJ2-3; 16 bases are shared with TRBD2. The germline CDR1 and CDR2 sequences are SGHNT and YYREEE (reference sequence). There are 17 residues in the CDR3. V lost 7 bases and J lost 0; bases outside the gene matches: 5. The CDR3 loop is CASPGLAGGPSTDTQYF. Written as DNA, the CDR3 is TGTGCCAGCCCGGGACTAGCGGGAGGGCCTAGCACAGATACGCAGTATTTT.

The J gene is TRBJ2-7, the V gene TRBV27, with D possibly TRBD2 on 5 matching bases. The germline CDR1 and CDR2 sequences are MNHEY and SMNVEV (reference sequence). CDR3 length: 13 residues. The V gene lost 7 bases and the J gene lost 4 bases, with 14 bases spanning the gap. The CDR3 region is CASNRWGEYEQYF. The CDR3 DNA follows: TGTGCCAGCAATCGGTGGGGAGAGTACGAGCAGTACTTC.

The rearrangement links TRBV14 to TRBJ2-7, with D possibly TRBD2 on 6 matching bases. This CDR3 is 14 amino acids long. The germline V gene encodes CDR1 SGHDN and CDR2 FVKESK. V was cut by 3 bases and J by 7 bases, with 16 bases left in between. The CDR3 DNA follows: TGTGCCAGCAGCCAGGCACCGGTGGGGGGAGAGCAGTACTTC. Protein: CASSQAPVGGEQYF.

The chain employs TRBV7-9 and TRBJ1-4; D unclear. CDR1 is SEHNR and CDR2 is FQNEAQ in the germline V gene (reference sequence). This CDR3 is 16 amino acids long. Trimming removed 5 bases from V and 0 bases from J, with 13 bases in between. In DNA form, the CDR3 reads TGTGCCAGCAGCCTAGTTCTGGGAGCAACTAATGAAAAACTGTTTTTT. Its protein product is CASSLVLGATNEKLFF.

This clone was counted a single time. V is TRBV27 and J is TRBJ2-4; 10 bases are shared with TRBD1. Trimming removed 0 bases from V and 12 bases from J; junction bases left unmatched: 11. There are 16 residues in the CDR3. CDR1 and CDR2 (germline): MNHEY, SMNVEV (reference sequence). This CDR3 reads CASSLSLGGTGVPQYF. CDR3 coding DNA: TGTGCCAGCAGTTTATCGTTGGGGGGGACAGGGGTTCCTCAGTACTTC.

The J gene is TRBJ1-4, the V gene TRBV6-5; 7 bases map to TRBD1. The junction had 3 bases not matched to a gene; V was cut back by 1 base and J by 1 base. The germline CDR1 and CDR2 sequences are MNHEY and SVGAGI. This CDR3 has 16 residues. The CDR3 loop reads CASSYYWDRTNEKLFF. The CDR3 DNA reads as TGTGCCAGCAGTTACTATTGGGACAGAACTAATGAAAAACTGTTTTTT.

This chain uses TRBV5-1 with TRBJ2-1; D gene ambiguous. Germline-derived CDR1 and CDR2 are SGHRS and YFSETQ. Trimming stripped 2 bases from V and 0 bases from J, with 6 bases between. This CDR3 is built from 14 residues. The CDR3 here is CASSLESSYNEQFF. CDR3 coding DNA: TGCGCCAGCAGCTTAGAGAGCTCCTACAATGAGCAGTTCTTC.

This chain joins TRBV6-5 and TRBJ2-3; possible D gene TRBD1, 6 bases. CDR1 is MNHEY and CDR2 is SVGAGI in the germline V gene. The CDR3 has 14 residues. Deletions cut 5 bases from V and 3 bases from J, with 12 bases between. CDR3 sequence: CASSRTVVTDTQYF. The CDR3 nucleotides read TGTGCCAGCAGTAGGACAGTAGTAACAGATACGCAGTATTTT.

This CDR3 is CASSEDRGEYGYTF. The DNA of the CDR3 is TGTGCCAGCAGCGAGGACAGGGGGGAGTATGGCTACACCTTC. The J gene is TRBJ1-2, the V gene TRBV5-4; 10 nucleotides line up with TRBD1. V shed 4 bases, J shed 5 bases, and the junction held 5 bases outside the gene matches. The germline CDR1 and CDR2 sequences are SGHNT and YYREEE (reference sequence). The CDR3 extends over 14 amino acids.

This chain links TRBV6-1 with TRBJ1-1, with D hard to call. The germline V and J ends were trimmed by 3 bases and 3 bases, with 8 bases remaining between them. The CDR3 consists of 13 residues. Germline V lookup: CDR1 MNHNS, CDR2 SASEGT. The CDR3 nucleotides are TGTGCCAGCAGTGATCAGAGGGACACTGAAGCTTTCTTT. Residues: CASSDQRDTEAFF.